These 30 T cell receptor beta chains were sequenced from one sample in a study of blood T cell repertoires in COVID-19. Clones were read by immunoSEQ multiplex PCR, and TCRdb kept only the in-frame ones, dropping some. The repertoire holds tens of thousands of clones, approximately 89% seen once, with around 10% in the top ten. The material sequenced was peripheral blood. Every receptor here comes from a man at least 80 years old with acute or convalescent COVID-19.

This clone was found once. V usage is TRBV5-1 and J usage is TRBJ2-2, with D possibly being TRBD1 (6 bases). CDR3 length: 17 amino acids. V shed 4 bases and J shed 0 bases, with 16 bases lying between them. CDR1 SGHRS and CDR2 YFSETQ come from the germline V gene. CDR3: CASSMQTGFANTGELFF. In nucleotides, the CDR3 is TGCGCCAGCAGCATGCAGACAGGATTCGCGAACACCGGGGAGCTGTTTTTT.

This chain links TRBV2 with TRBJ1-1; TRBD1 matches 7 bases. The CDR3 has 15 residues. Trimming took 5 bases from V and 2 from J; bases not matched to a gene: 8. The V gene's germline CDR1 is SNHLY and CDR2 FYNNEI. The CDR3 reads CASSLQGLLNTEAFF. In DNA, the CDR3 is TGTGCCAGCAGTCTACAGGGGTTGCTAAACACTGAAGCTTTCTTT.

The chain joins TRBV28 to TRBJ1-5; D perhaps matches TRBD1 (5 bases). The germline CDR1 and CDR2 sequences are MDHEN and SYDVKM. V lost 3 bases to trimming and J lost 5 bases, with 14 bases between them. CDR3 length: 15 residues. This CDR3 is CASSFSGGTYQPQHF. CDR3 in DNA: TGTGCCAGCAGTTTCAGCGGGGGAACTTATCAGCCCCAGCATTTT.

CDR3 in amino acids: CASRPGASSYEQYF. In nucleotides, the CDR3 is TGTGCCAGCAGACCAGGGGCGTCTTCCTACGAGCAGTACTTC. This chain joins TRBV7-9 and TRBJ2-7, with D perhaps matching TRBD1 (6 bases). Germline V gene sequence: CDR1 SEHNR, CDR2 FQNEAQ (reference sequence). Deletions cut 6 bases from V and 1 base from J, with 13 bases between. This CDR3 is 14 amino acids long.

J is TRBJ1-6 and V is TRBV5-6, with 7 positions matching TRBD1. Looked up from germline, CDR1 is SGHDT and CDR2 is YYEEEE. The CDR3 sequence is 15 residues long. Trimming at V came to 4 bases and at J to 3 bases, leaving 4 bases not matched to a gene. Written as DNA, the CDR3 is TGTGCCAGCAGCATTGACAGGGACTATAATTCACCCCTCCACTTT. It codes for CASSIDRDYNSPLHF.

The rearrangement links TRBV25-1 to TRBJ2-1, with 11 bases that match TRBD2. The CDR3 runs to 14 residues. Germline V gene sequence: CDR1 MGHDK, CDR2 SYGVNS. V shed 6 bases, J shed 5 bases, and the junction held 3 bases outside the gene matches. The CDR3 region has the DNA TGTGCCAGCAGACCTAGCGGGAGGCACAATGAGCAGTTCTTC. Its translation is CASRPSGRHNEQFF.

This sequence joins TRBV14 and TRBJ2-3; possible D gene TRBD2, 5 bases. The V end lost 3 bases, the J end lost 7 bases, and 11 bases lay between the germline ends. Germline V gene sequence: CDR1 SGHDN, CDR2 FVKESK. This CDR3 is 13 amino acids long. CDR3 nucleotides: TGTGCCAGCAGCCAGACTATTCGCTATACGCAGTATTTT. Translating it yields CASSQTIRYTQYF.

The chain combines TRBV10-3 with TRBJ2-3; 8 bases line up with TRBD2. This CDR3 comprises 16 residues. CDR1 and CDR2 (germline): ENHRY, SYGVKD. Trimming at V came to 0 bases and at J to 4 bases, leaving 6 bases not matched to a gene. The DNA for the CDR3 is TGTGCCATCAGTGAGTCCGGCGGGGGGATCGCAGATACGCAGTATTTT. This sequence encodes CAISESGGGIADTQYF.

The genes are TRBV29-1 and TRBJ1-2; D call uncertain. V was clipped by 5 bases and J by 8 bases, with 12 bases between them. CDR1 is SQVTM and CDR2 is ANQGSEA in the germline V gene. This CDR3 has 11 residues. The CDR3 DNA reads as TGCAGCGTTTTGGGCCACCGGGGCTACACCTTC. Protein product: CSVLGHRGYTF.

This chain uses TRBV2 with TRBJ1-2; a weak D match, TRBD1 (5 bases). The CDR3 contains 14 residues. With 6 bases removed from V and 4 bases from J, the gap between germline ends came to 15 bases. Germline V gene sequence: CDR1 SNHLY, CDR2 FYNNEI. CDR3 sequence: CASRGWGITYGYTF. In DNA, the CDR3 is TGTGCCAGCAGGGGGTGGGGCATAACCTATGGCTACACCTTC.

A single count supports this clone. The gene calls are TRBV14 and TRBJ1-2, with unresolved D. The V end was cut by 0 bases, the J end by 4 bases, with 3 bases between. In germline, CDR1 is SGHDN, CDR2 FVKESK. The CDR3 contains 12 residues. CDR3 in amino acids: CASSQDGYGYTF. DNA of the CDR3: TGTGCCAGCAGCCAAGACGGCTATGGCTACACCTTC.

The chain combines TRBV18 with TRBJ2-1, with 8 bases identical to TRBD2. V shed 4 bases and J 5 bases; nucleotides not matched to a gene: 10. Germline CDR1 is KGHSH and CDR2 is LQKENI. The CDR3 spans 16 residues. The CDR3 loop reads CASSHGTGGQNNEQFF. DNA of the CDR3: TGTGCCAGCTCACATGGGACGGGGGGGCAAAACAATGAGCAGTTCTTC.

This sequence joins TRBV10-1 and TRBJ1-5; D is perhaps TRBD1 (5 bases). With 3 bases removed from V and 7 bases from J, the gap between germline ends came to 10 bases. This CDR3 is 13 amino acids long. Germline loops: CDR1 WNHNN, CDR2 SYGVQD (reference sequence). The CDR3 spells CASSEGERQPQHF. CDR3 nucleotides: TGCGCCAGCAGTGAAGGGGAACGGCAGCCCCAGCATTTT.

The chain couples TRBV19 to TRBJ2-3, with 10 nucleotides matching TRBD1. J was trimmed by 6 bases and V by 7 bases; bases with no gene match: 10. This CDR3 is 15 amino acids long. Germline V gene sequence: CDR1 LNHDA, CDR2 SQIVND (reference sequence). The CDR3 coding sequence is TGTGCCAGTAAAGCGGACAGGGGGTACGCCGATACGCAGTATTTT. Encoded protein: CASKADRGYADTQYF.

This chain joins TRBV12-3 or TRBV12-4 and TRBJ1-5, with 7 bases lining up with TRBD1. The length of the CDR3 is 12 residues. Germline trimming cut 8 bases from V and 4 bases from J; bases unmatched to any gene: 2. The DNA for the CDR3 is TGTGCCAGCGGGGACAGTAATCAGCCCCAGCATTTT. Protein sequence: CASGDSNQPQHF.

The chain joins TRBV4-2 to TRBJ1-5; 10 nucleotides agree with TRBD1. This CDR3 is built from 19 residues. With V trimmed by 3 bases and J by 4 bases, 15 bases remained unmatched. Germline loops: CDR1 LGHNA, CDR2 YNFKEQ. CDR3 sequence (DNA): TGTGCCAGCAGCCACCATCGGGACAGGGGTCCCCAACTTAATCAGCCCCAGCATTTT. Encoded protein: CASSHHRDRGPQLNQPQHF.

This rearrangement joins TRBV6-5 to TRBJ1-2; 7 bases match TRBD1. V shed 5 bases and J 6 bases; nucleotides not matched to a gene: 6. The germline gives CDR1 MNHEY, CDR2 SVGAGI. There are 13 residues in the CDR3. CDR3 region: CASSPRGAHGYTF. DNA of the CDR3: TGTGCCAGCAGTCCCAGGGGGGCGCATGGCTACACCTTC.

Here the CDR3 reads CASSTTIRTGGVDTQYF. The CDR3 region has the DNA TGTGCCAGCTCAACAACGATCAGGACAGGGGGCGTAGATACGCAGTATTTT. This chain connects TRBV18 to TRBJ2-3; TRBD1 agrees at 11 bases. Germline V gene lookup returns CDR1 KGHSH and CDR2 LQKENI. The junction had 12 bases not matched to a gene; V was cut back by 5 bases and J by 5 bases. The CDR3 loop spans 17 amino acids.

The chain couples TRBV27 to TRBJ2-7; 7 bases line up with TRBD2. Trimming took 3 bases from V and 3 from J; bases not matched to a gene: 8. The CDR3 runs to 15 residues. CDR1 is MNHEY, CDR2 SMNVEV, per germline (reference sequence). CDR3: CASSFWASGHYEQYF. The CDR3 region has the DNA TGTGCCAGCAGTTTTTGGGCTAGCGGACACTACGAGCAGTACTTC.

CDR3 bases: TGTGCCAGCAGTTTGGGAGGAGACCAGCCCCAGCATTTT. Its protein product is CASSLGGDQPQHF. This chain connects TRBV27 to TRBJ1-5; no definite D call. CDR3 size: 13 residues. Germline loops: CDR1 MNHEY, CDR2 SMNVEV (reference sequence). With 3 bases removed from V and 7 bases from J, the gap between germline ends came to 10 bases.

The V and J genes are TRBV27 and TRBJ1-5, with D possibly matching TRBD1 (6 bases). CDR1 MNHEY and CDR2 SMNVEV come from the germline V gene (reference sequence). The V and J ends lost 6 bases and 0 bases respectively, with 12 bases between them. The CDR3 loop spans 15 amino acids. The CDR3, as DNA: TGTGCCAGCAGGCAACAGGGCAATAGCAATCAGCCCCAGCATTTT. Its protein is CASRQQGNSNQPQHF.

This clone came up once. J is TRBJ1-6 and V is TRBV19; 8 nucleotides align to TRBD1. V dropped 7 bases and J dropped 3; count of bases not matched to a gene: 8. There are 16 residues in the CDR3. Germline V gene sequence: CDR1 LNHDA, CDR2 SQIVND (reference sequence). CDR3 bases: TGTGCCAGTACCGAAGGACAGGGAGGCTATAATTCACCCCTCCACTTT. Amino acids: CASTEGQGGYNSPLHF.

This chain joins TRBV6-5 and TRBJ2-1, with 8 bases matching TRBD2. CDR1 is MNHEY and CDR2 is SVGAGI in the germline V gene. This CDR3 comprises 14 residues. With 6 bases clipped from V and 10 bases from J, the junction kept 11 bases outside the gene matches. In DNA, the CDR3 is TGTGCCAGCAGCGCCGGGACTAGTTTTAAGGAGCAGTTCTTC. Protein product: CASSAGTSFKEQFF.

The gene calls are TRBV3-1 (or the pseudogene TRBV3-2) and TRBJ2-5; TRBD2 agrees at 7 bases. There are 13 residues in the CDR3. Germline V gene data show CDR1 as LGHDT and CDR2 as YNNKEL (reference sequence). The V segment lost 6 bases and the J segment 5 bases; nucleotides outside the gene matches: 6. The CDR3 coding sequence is TGTGCCAGCAGGTGGGGGGGTCGGGAGACCCAGTACTTC. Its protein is CASRWGGRETQYF.

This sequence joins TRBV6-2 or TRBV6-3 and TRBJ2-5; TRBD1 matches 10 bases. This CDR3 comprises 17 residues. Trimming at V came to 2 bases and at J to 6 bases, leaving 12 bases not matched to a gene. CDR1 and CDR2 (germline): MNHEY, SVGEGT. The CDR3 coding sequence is TGTGCCAGCAGTTACCCGCGAGACAGGGGGCATCGTAAGACCCAGTACTTC. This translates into CASSYPRDRGHRKTQYF.

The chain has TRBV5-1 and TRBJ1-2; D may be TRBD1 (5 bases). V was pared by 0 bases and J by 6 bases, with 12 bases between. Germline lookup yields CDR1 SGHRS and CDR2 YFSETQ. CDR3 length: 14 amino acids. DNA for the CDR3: TGCGCCAGCAGCTTGGACAGGCCAGGACATGGCTACACCTTC. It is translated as CASSLDRPGHGYTF.

The CDR3 nucleotides are TGTGCCAGCAGCCCCCAGACTAGCTCCGGGGAGCTGTTTTTT. Protein: CASSPQTSSGELFF. This chain links TRBV9 with TRBJ2-2; 7 positions agree with TRBD2. This CDR3 contains 14 residues. CDR1 and CDR2 from the germline V gene are SGDLS and YYNGEE. Losses at the gene ends were 4 bases for V and 6 bases for J; bases not matched to a gene: 6.

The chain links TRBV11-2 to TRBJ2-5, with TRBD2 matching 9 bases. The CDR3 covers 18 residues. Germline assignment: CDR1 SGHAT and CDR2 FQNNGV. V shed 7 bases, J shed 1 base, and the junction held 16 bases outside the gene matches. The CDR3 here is CASINIAGARGSQETQYF. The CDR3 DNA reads TGTGCCAGCATCAACATAGCGGGGGCAAGAGGTTCCCAAGAGACCCAGTACTTC.

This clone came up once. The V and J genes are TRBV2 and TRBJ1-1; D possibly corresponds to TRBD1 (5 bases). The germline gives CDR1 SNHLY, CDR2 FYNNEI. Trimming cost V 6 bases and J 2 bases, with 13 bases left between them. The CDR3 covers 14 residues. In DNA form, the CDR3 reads TGTGCCAGCAGCGTTCTACAGGTTAACACTGAAGCTTTCTTT. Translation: CASSVLQVNTEAFF.

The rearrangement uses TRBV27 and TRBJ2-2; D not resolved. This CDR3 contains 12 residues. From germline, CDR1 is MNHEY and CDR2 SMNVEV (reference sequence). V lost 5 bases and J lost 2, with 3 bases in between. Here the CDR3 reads CASSLNTGELFF. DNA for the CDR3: TGTGCCAGCAGTCTAAACACCGGGGAGCTGTTTTTT.